This TCR beta chain was sequenced during a study of blood T cell repertoires in COVID-19. Across the study: Whether acute or convalescent, the COVID-19 samples came from the United States, Italy and Spain. PBMCs, B-cell-depleted T cells, or T cells provided the cDNA or gDNA that made up the material.

This CDR3 is 15 amino acids long. Looked up from germline, CDR1 is LGHDT and CDR2 is YNNKEL (reference sequence). The V gene end was trimmed by 3 bases and the J gene end by 9 bases; junction bases not matched to a gene: 13. This clone was seen a single time. Per the original data handling: Nucleated cell number was recorded as an estimate derived from reference gene primer amplification. Method: immunoSEQ multiplex PCR; TCRdb's copy keeps in-frame clones and lacks some. V, J and clone size derive from that table, while D and trimming were established from the DNA sequence. The sample records around 500,000 clones, 70% to 90% being singletons.

The sequence came from a human donor in a cohort sampled during active COVID-19. The material sequenced was peripheral blood. The genes are TRBV3-1 (or the pseudogene TRBV3-2) and TRBJ2-7; 8 bases agree with TRBD2. The CDR3 reads CASSQGTSPEGVQYF. Written as DNA, the CDR3 is TGTGCCAGCAGCCAGGGGACTAGTCCGGAGGGGGTGCAGTACTTC.